Each of the 20 T cell receptor beta chains below was sequenced from the same sample in a study of T cell repertoires in ileal Crohn's disease. As for time point: proximal margin of the surgical specimen (macroscopically non-inflamed). Sequencing was performed with immunoSEQ multiplex PCR; in TCRdb, only in-frame clones are kept and a portion is missing. The sample records approximately 7,300 clones, around 82% being singletons. The specimen was ileal tissue. The receptors were sampled from an adult with Crohn's disease.

A word on this clone: This CDR3 fails to terminate in the conserved phenylalanine or tryptophan, so it likely reflects a read error. The DNA is left out, because the CDR3 cannot be placed on it with certainty; the CDR3 is given as TCRdb lists it. J is TRBJ2-4 and V is TRBV6-1; the DNA was not used to check the table's D call, TRBD1. The CDR3 is 13 amino acids long, termini counted. The germline V gene encodes CDR1 MNHNS and CDR2 SASEGT. The CDR3 reads CASSEAQDREVRL.

DNA for the CDR3: TGCGCCAGCAGCAGGGACACTGGCGGGAGGGCCACCGGGGAGCTGTTTTTT. Encoded protein: CASSRDTGGRATGELFF. The chain links TRBV5-1 to TRBJ2-2; 9 bases align to TRBD2. Trimming removed 4 bases from V and 4 bases from J; junction bases left unmatched: 11. CDR1 and CDR2 (germline): SGHRS, YFSETQ. This CDR3 has 17 amino acids.

This sequence joins TRBV19 and TRBJ1-2; tentative D call: TRBD1 (5 bases). Trimming left V 4 bases short and J 7 bases short, with 10 bases between. Germline loops: CDR1 LNHDA, CDR2 SQIVND (reference sequence). The CDR3 runs 12 residues. The CDR3 is CASSRSGSGYTF. DNA for the CDR3: TGTGCCAGTAGTAGGTCAGGGAGTGGCTACACCTTC. The full variable domain, in which reference TRBV19 and TRBJ1-2 provide the parts outside the CDR3, is DGGITQSPKYLFRKEGQNVTLSCEQNLNHDAMYWYRQDPGQGLRLIYYSQIVNDFQKGDIAEGYSVSREKKESFPLTVTSAQKNPTAFYLCASSRSGSGYTFGSGTRLTVV.

In nucleotides, the CDR3 is TGTGCCAGTAGTCCTCCGTTAGGGGGCAATAACACTGGGGCCAACGTCCTGACTTTC. It specifies CASSPPLGGNNTGANVLTF. V gene TRBV19 combines with J gene TRBJ2-6; 7 bases fit TRBD1. Germline V lookup: CDR1 LNHDA, CDR2 SQIVND (reference sequence). The ends lost 5 bases at V and 2 bases at J; junction bases unmatched: 15. CDR3 length equals 19 residues.

The chain recombines TRBV2 with TRBJ1-3; 8 bases fit TRBD1. The CDR3 contains 15 residues. Germline V CDR1 and CDR2: SNHLY, FYNNEI. Trimming cost V 2 bases and J 8 bases; bases outside gene matches: 8. The CDR3 DNA reads as TGTGCCAGCAGTGAATCTAAGGACAGGGCATACACCATATATTTT. This codes for CASSESKDRAYTIYF.

The V call is TRBV5-6, the J call TRBJ2-7; D assignment may be TRBD1 or TRBD2 (6 bases each). V lost 2 bases and J lost 2, with 11 bases in between. Germline values: CDR1 SGHDT, CDR2 YYEEEE. CDR3 size: 14 residues. Written as DNA, the CDR3 is TGTGCCAGCAGCTTAGGGGGGTCCCCCTACGAGCAGTACTTC. This encodes CASSLGGSPYEQYF.

V usage is TRBV30 and J usage is TRBJ1-5; 7 bases agree with TRBD1. Trimming took 2 bases from V and 5 from J; bases not matched to a gene: 6. CDR1 GTSNPN and CDR2 SVGIG come from the germline V gene (reference sequence). The CDR3 is made up of 14 amino acids. CDR3 amino acids: CAWSKGGRDQPQHF. The DNA of the CDR3 is TGTGCCTGGAGTAAAGGGGGCAGGGATCAGCCCCAGCATTTT.

This rearrangement joins TRBV4-2 to TRBJ2-1, with 12 bases lining up with TRBD2. Per germline, CDR1 LGHNA and CDR2 YNFKEQ. Trimming at V came to 3 bases and at J to 7 bases, leaving 7 bases not matched to a gene. This CDR3 spans 16 amino acids. CDR3 sequence: CASSQALAGGHNEQFF. In nucleotides, the CDR3 is TGTGCCAGCAGCCAGGCCCTAGCGGGAGGGCATAATGAGCAGTTCTTC.

The rearrangement uses TRBV4-1 and TRBJ1-1, with TRBD1 matching 8 bases. V shed 1 base, J shed 11 bases, and the junction held 6 bases outside the gene matches. Germline values: CDR1 MGHRA, CDR2 YSYEKL. This CDR3 is built from 13 residues. The DNA of the CDR3 is TGCGCCAGCAGCCAAGCAGGGGGCTTAATGGCTTTCTTT. Translating gives CASSQAGGLMAFF.

The rearrangement uses TRBV4-2 and TRBJ2-7; 10 nucleotides agree with TRBD2. The V and J ends lost 0 bases and 4 bases, in that order; junction bases with no gene match: 3. The CDR3 loop spans 15 amino acids. Germline-derived CDR1 and CDR2 are LGHNA and YNFKEQ. The CDR3 bases are TGTGCCAGCAGCCAAGACGGGACTAGCGCGTACGAGCAGTACTTC. Translating it yields CASSQDGTSAYEQYF.

For the CDR3, the DNA is TGCAGCGTTAAGACAGGGAGGAATCAGCCCCAGCATTTT. It yields the protein CSVKTGRNQPQHF. V usage is TRBV29-1 and J usage is TRBJ1-5; 7 positions agree with TRBD1. Germline CDR1 reads SQVTM; CDR2 reads ANQGSEA. The CDR3 has 13 amino acids. V gave up 5 bases and J gave up 4 bases; unmatched junction bases: 5.

The J gene is TRBJ2-2, the V gene TRBV7-9, with 9 bases aligning to TRBD1. The V and J ends lost 4 bases and 4 bases, in that order; junction bases with no gene match: 4. Germline CDR1 reads SEHNR; CDR2 reads FQNEAQ (reference sequence). This CDR3 is built from 15 residues. CDR3 sequence (DNA): TGTGCCAGCAGCTGGTGGGACAGGGTCACCGGGGAGCTGTTTTTT. It specifies CASSWWDRVTGELFF.

The chain uses TRBV4-2 and TRBJ1-2, with 10 bases lining up with TRBD1. This CDR3 has 14 amino acids. V lost 5 bases to trimming and J lost 8 bases; unmatched junction nucleotides: 8. Germline assignment: CDR1 LGHNA and CDR2 YNFKEQ. The CDR3 DNA reads TGTGCCAGCAGCTGGGTTCCGGGACAGGGGGGCTACACCTTC. Its protein is CASSWVPGQGGYTF.

This clone has a handful of counts. This chain links TRBV11-1 with TRBJ2-2, with TRBD2 as a possible D gene (5 bases). The germline V gene has CDR1 SGHAT and CDR2 FQDESV (reference sequence). V lost 2 bases to trimming and J lost 0 bases, with 10 bases between them. The CDR3 loop spans 16 amino acids. CDR3 nucleotides: TGTGCCAGCAGCTTATTAGCGAATACGAACACCGGGGAGCTGTTTTTT. This translates into CASSLLANTNTGELFF. Full variable domain (remainder filled in from reference TRBV11-1 and TRBJ2-2): EAEVAQSPRYKITEKSQAVAFWCDPISGHATLYWYRQILGQGPELLVQFQDESVVDDSQLPKDRFSAERLKGVDSTLKIQPAELGDSAMYLCASSLLANTNTGELFFGEGSRLTVL.

This clone has more than one count but fewer than ten. The rearrangement links TRBV6-5 to TRBJ2-5; TRBD2 is a possible D gene (6 bases). V lost 7 bases and J lost 3, with 12 bases in between. The germline V gene has CDR1 MNHEY and CDR2 SVGAGI. This CDR3 has 13 residues. The CDR3 bases are TGTGCCAGCACCCGGGACTCGAAAGAGACCCAGTACTTC. It specifies CASTRDSKETQYF.

The rearrangement uses TRBV5-5 and TRBJ2-3; 8 nucleotides line up with TRBD1. V was pared by 7 bases and J by 4 bases, with 14 bases of the junction left unmatched. There are 16 residues in the CDR3. The germline gives CDR1 SGHKS, CDR2 YYEKEE (reference sequence). The CDR3 protein is CASQRQGPLGADTQYF. The CDR3 DNA sequence: TGTGCCAGCCAACGACAGGGGCCCTTAGGCGCAGATACGCAGTATTTT.

J is TRBJ2-2 and V is TRBV2, with D perhaps TRBD2 (5 bases). The CDR3 loop spans 15 amino acids. V was trimmed by 2 bases and J by 3 bases, leaving 10 bases between them. From germline, CDR1 is SNHLY and CDR2 FYNNEI. The CDR3 protein is CASSESTSDTGELFF. In DNA, the CDR3 is TGTGCCAGCAGTGAAAGTACTAGTGACACCGGGGAGCTGTTTTTT.

The chain joins TRBV5-1 to TRBJ1-1; TRBD1 matches 10 bases. The J segment lost 8 bases and the V segment lost 2 bases, leaving 9 bases of the junction unmatched. The CDR3 totals 15 residues. The germline V gene encodes CDR1 SGHRS and CDR2 YFSETQ. In DNA, the CDR3 is TGCGCCAGCAGCTTTTCTCCGGGACAGGGGACGGAAGCTTTCTTT. Protein sequence: CASSFSPGQGTEAFF.

The chain is built from TRBV4-1 and TRBJ1-2, with D hard to call. Germline V gene sequence: CDR1 MGHRA, CDR2 YSYEKL. There are 15 residues in the CDR3. Trimming took 0 bases from V and 6 from J, leaving 14 bases between them. CDR3 nucleotide sequence: TGCGCCAGCAGCCAAGAGCCAAGGAAGGAAGATGGCTACACCTTC. Amino acid sequence: CASSQEPRKEDGYTF.

The genes are TRBV6-5 and TRBJ1-6, with D possibly being TRBD1 (5 bases). The CDR3 sequence is 15 residues long. CDR1 is MNHEY and CDR2 is SVGAGI in the germline V gene. Trimming removed 2 bases at V and 10 bases at J, with 15 bases between. Here the CDR3 DNA reads TGTGCCAGCAGTTACGGGGTCAGCCGGGGCTCACCCCTCCACTTT. Its translation: CASSYGVSRGSPLHF.